This is a list of T cell receptor beta chains from one sample in a study of graft-versus-host responses after intestinal transplantation. This table comes from immunoSEQ multiplex PCR, and its TCRdb copy is limited to in-frame clones, with some not included. The profile shows around 110,000 clones, less than 95% of them singletons. These receptors have no known antigen. The source was unstimulated CD4+ T cells sorted from spleen or lymph node cells, collected before intestinal transplant. The source is a human donor who received an intestinal transplant. CDR3s include the opening cysteine and the closing phenylalanine or tryptophan. The order of the fields is V gene, J gene, CDR3 protein.

V gene: TRBV5-1; J gene: TRBJ2-1; CDR3 protein: CASRKREGLDEQFF
V gene: TRBV10-1; J gene: TRBJ2-7; CDR3 protein: CASSPMGHYEQYF
V gene: TRBV5-1; J gene: TRBJ1-1; CDR3 protein: CASSLILNTEAFF
V gene: TRBV7-9; J gene: TRBJ1-1; CDR3 protein: CASSSHGTGGTEAFF
V gene: TRBV10-2; J gene: TRBJ1-2; CDR3 protein: CASSEGIQGPYGYTF
V gene: TRBV5-1; J gene: TRBJ1-1; CDR3 protein: CASSSGLHTEAFF
V gene: TRBV25-1; J gene: TRBJ1-2; CDR3 protein: CASSSQTGTGDYGYTF
V gene: TRBV10-1; J gene: TRBJ2-1; CDR3 protein: CASSEGTSSYNEQFF
V gene: TRBV30; J gene: TRBJ1-2; CDR3 protein: CAWTMGEGGYTF
V gene: TRBV7-9; J gene: TRBJ2-1; CDR3 protein: CASSLGHLWREMNEQFF
V gene: TRBV2; J gene: TRBJ1-1; CDR3 protein: CASFWEGVWTEAFF
V gene: TRBV6-6; J gene: TRBJ2-2; CDR3 protein: CASSTRGGALTGELFF
V gene: TRBV19; J gene: TRBJ1-2; CDR3 protein: CASSIGATLAGYTF
V gene: TRBV28; J gene: TRBJ2-7; CDR3 protein: CGTIRDSYEQYF
V gene: TRBV5-1; J gene: TRBJ2-6; CDR3 protein: CASSSGTGVGANVLTF
V gene: TRBV19; J gene: TRBJ1-1; CDR3 protein: CASSIGTPTGWDTEAFF
V gene: TRBV5-1; J gene: TRBJ1-4; CDR3 protein: CASSIRDSNEKLFF
V gene: TRBV5-6; J gene: TRBJ2-2; CDR3 protein: CASSLAGDTGELFF
V gene: TRBV5-5; J gene: TRBJ2-4; CDR3 protein: CASSWGRLAKNIQYF
V gene: TRBV5-1; J gene: TRBJ2-1; CDR3 protein: CASNQGFLSYNEQFF
V gene: TRBV20-1; J gene: TRBJ2-7; CDR3 protein: CSAPGTGEQYF
V gene: TRBV11-2; J gene: TRBJ1-6; CDR3 protein: CASSLRSGGYNSPLHF
V gene: TRBV7-3; J gene: TRBJ2-1; CDR3 protein: CASSPSRDRDEQFF
V gene: TRBV7-3; J gene: TRBJ1-2; CDR3 protein: CASSLTAGGLGYGYTF